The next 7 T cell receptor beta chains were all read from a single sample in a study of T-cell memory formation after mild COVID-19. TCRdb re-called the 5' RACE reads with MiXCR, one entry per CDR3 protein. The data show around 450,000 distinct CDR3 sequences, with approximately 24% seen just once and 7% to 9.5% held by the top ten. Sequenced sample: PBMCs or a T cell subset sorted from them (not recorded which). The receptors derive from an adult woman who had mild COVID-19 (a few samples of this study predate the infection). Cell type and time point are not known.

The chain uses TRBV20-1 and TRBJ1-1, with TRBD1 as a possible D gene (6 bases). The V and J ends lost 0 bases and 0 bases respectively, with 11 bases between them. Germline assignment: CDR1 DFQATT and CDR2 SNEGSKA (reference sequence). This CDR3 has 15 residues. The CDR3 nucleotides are TGCAGTGCTAGAGATTCGAGGACAGTGAACACTGAAGCTTTCTTT. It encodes CSARDSRTVNTEAFF.

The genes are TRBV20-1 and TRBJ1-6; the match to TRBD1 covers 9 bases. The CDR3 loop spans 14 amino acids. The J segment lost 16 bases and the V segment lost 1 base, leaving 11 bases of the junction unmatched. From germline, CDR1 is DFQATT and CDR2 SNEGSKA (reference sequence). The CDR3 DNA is TGCAGTGCTAGAGTCCCGGGACAGGGATTTTCTCTCCACTTT. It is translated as CSARVPGQGFSLHF.

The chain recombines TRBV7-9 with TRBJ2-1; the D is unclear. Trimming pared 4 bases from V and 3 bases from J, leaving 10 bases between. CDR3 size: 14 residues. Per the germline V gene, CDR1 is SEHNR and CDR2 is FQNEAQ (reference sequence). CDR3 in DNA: TGTGCCAGCAGCTCCGCGACGGGCTACAATGAGCAGTTCTTC. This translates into CASSSATGYNEQFF.

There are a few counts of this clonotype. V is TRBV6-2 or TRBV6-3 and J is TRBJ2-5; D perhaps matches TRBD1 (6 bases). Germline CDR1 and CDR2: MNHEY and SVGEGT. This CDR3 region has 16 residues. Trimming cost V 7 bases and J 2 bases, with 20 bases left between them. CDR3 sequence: CASTSWAGEGQETQYF. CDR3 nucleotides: TGTGCCAGCACCTCTTGGGCAGGGGAAGGGCAAGAGACCCAGTACTTC.

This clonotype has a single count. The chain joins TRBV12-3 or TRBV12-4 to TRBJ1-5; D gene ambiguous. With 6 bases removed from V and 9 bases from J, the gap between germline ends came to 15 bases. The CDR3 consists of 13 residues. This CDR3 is CASRTRTEGPQHF. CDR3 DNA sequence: TGTGCCAGCAGAACGAGGACCGAGGGGCCCCAGCATTTT.

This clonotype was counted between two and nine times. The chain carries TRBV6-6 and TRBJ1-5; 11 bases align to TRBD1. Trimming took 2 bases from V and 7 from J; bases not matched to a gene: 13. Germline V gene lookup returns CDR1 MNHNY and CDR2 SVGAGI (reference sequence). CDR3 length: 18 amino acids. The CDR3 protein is CASSYPSQDRGPGQPQHF. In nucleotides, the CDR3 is TGTGCCAGCAGTTACCCTTCCCAGGACAGGGGGCCCGGCCAGCCCCAGCATTTT.

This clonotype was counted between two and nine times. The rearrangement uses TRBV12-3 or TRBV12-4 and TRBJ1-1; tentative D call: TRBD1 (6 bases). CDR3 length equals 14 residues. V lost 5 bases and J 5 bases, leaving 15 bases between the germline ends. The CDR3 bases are TGTGCCAGCAGTCCCAAGGGGGGAGGGACTGAAGCTTTCTTT. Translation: CASSPKGGGTEAFF.